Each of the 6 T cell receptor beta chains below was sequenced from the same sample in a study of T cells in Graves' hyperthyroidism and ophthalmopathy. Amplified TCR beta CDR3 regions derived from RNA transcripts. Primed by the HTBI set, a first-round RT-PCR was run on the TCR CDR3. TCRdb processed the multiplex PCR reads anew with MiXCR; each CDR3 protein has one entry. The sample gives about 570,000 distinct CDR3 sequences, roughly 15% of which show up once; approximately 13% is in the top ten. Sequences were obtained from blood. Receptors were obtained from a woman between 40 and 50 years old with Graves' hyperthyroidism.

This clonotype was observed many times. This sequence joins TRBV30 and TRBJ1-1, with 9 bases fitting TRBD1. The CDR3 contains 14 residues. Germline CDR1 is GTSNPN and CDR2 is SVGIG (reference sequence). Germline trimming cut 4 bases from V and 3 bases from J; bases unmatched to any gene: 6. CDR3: CAWIYRTGDTEAFF. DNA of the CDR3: TGTGCCTGGATTTACAGGACAGGGGACACTGAAGCTTTCTTT.

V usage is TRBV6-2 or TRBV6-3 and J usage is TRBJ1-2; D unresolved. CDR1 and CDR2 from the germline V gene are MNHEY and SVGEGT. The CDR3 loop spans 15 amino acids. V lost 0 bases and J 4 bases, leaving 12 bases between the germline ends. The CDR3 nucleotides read TGTGCCAGCAGTTACTCAGGTGCCGGACTCTATGGCTACACCTTC. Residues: CASSYSGAGLYGYTF.

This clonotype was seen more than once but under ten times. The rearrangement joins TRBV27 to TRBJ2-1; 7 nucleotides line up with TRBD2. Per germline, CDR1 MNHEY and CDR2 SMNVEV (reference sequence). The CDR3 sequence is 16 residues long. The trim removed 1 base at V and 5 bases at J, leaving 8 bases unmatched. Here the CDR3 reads CASSLWSGTTHNEQFF. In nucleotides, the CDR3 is TGTGCCAGCAGTTTATGGAGCGGGACCACGCACAATGAGCAGTTCTTC.

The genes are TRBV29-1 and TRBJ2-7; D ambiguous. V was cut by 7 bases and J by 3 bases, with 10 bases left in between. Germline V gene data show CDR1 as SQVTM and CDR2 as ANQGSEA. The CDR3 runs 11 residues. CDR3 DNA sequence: TGCAGCGCCGTGGACGTCTACGAGCAGTACTTC. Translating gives CSAVDVYEQYF.

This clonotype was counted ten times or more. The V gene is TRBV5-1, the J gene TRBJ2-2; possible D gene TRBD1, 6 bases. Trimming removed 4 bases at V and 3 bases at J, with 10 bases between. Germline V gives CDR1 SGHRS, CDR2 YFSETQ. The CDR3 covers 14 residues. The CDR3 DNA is TGCGCCAGCAGCGCCGCAGGGGACACCGGGGAGCTGTTTTTT. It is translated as CASSAAGDTGELFF.

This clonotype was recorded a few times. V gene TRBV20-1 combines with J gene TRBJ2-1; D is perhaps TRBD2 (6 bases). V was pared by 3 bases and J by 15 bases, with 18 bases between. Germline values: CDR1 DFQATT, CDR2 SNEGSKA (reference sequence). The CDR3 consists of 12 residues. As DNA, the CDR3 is TGCAGTGCTAGCTTCGCCGGGACTCTTCGGTTCTTC. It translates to CSASFAGTLRFF.